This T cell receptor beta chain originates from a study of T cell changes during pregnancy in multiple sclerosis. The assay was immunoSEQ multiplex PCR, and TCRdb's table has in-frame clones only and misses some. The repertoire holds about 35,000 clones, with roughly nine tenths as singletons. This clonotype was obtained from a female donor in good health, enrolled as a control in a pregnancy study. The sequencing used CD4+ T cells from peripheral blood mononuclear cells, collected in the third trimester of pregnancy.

The CDR3 DNA reads as TGTGCCAGCACAAAACAGGGAGCAGCTGGGGCCAACGTCCTGACTTTC. Translation gives CASTKQGAAGANVLTF. This chain joins TRBV11-2 and TRBJ2-6; D might be TRBD1 (6 bases). V was pared by 7 bases and J by 2 bases, with 15 bases between. Germline V gene sequence: CDR1 SGHAT, CDR2 FQNNGV. This CDR3 has 16 residues.